Sequencing of this T cell receptor (beta chain) was carried out in a study of CD8 T cells in ankylosing spondylitis. Study-wide points: Significant enrichment of disease-linked clones was reportedly seen in matched ankylosing spondylitis synovial fluid. Reports of some motif variants in reactive arthritis synovial fluid and blood predate this one.

Libraries for TCR beta were made by quantitative 5'-RACE with molecular barcodes. TCRdb used MiXCR to reprocess the 5' RACE reads, holding one entry per CDR3 protein. The sample includes 150,000 to 200,000 distinct CDR3 sequences, roughly 18% of them seen just once. Points on this clonotype: Its antigen remains unknown.

The CDR3 is 18 residues long. Germline V gene lookup returns CDR1 SGHVS and CDR2 FNYEAQ. Trimming at V came to 3 bases and at J to 4 bases, leaving 13 bases not matched to a gene. V and J are TRBV7-6 and TRBJ2-1, with 9 bases matching TRBD2. This receptor was taken from a male donor aged 10-35 years with ankylosing spondylitis or in good health (not recorded which). The source material was blood, either unsorted or a sorted T cell fraction (not recorded which). CDR3 amino acids: CASSLDSPGLATYNEQFF. The DNA of the CDR3 is TGTGCCAGCAGCTTGGACTCACCGGGACTAGCTACTTACAATGAGCAGTTCTTC.